Presented here are 6 T cell receptor beta chains from one specimen sequenced in a study of blood T cell repertoires in COVID-19. TCRdb keeps only in-frame clones here, not all; method: immunoSEQ multiplex PCR. The sample shows about 190,000 clones, 86% of them seen only once. Sequencing was done on a sample of PBMCs or T cells enriched from blood (not recorded which). All receptors come from a man in his forties with acute COVID-19.

The chain carries TRBV14 and TRBJ1-3; D gene unclear. CDR1 is SGHDN, CDR2 FVKESK, per germline. The CDR3 length is 15 residues. V was cut by 4 bases and J by 0 bases, with 10 bases left in between. The CDR3, as DNA: TGTGCCAGCAGCCGGTTCAGGAACTCTGGAAACACCATATATTTT. It encodes CASSRFRNSGNTIYF.

J is TRBJ2-1 and V is TRBV6-2 or TRBV6-3, with D hard to call. Trimming pared 2 bases from V and 7 bases from J, leaving 6 bases between. The CDR3 is made up of 12 amino acids. Germline CDR1 reads MNHEY; CDR2 reads SVGEGT. This CDR3 is CASSYTPNEQFF. In DNA form, the CDR3 reads TGTGCCAGCAGTTACACTCCGAATGAGCAGTTCTTC.

CDR3 loop: CASTGTGVETQYF. CDR3 nucleotide sequence: TGTGCCAGCACCGGGACAGGGGTAGAGACCCAGTACTTC. The chain combines TRBV2 with TRBJ2-5; 10 positions match TRBD1. J gave up 4 bases and V 7 bases, and 3 bases lay outside the gene matches. CDR1 and CDR2 (germline): SNHLY, FYNNEI. The CDR3 is 13 residues long.

The rearrangement joins TRBV10-3 to TRBJ2-7; TRBD2 matches 9 bases. Germline CDR1 and CDR2: ENHRY and SYGVKD. The V and J ends lost 5 bases and 2 bases, in that order; junction bases with no gene match: 4. The CDR3 loop spans 14 amino acids. CDR3 loop: CAISSTSGAYEQYF. For the CDR3, the DNA is TGTGCCATCAGTTCGACTAGCGGAGCCTACGAGCAGTACTTC.

The V gene is TRBV3-1 (or the pseudogene TRBV3-2), the J gene TRBJ2-7, with 8 bases aligning to TRBD2. With V trimmed by 2 bases and J by 6 bases, 9 bases remained unmatched. CDR3 length: 15 amino acids. Looked up from germline, CDR1 is LGHDT and CDR2 is YNNKEL (reference sequence). This CDR3 is CASSQQAGAPGEQYF. Here the CDR3 DNA reads TGTGCCAGCAGCCAACAAGCGGGAGCCCCGGGCGAGCAGTACTTC.

This sequence joins TRBV29-1 and TRBJ2-1; D possibly corresponds to TRBD1 (5 bases). V lost 7 bases and J lost 0, with 13 bases in between. Germline lookup yields CDR1 SQVTM and CDR2 ANQGSEA. This CDR3 is 14 amino acids long. This CDR3 is CSALADNSYNEQFF. CDR3 in DNA: TGCAGCGCCCTGGCGGACAACTCCTACAATGAGCAGTTCTTC.